In its sample, the clone carrying this TCR beta chain was seen many times. V dropped 5 bases and J dropped 0 bases, with 15 bases sitting between them. CDR1 PRHDT and CDR2 FYEKMQ come from the germline V gene (reference sequence). This CDR3 has 16 residues. This record comes from a study of blood T cell repertoires in COVID-19. Whole-study context: The United States, Italy and Spain provided the acute and convalescent COVID-19 samples. PBMCs, B-cell-depleted T cells, or T cells were the source of the cDNA or gDNA that made up the material.

Study processing details: Amplifying reference gene primers gave estimates of nucleated cell counts. Clones were sequenced by immunoSEQ multiplex PCR, and TCRdb holds only the in-frame ones, with some missing. V, J and clone size are those of that table, while D and trimming were read from the DNA. This table has about 85,000 clones, roughly four fifths appearing once. Sequenced input: peripheral blood. This chain links TRBV13 with TRBJ2-3; D perhaps matches TRBD2 (6 bases). This TCR was recovered from a human donor in a cohort sampled during active COVID-19. The CDR3 bases are TGTGCCAGCAGCCCGCGAACTAGCTTAAGCACAGATACGCAGTATTTT. Translated: CASSPRTSLSTDTQYF.